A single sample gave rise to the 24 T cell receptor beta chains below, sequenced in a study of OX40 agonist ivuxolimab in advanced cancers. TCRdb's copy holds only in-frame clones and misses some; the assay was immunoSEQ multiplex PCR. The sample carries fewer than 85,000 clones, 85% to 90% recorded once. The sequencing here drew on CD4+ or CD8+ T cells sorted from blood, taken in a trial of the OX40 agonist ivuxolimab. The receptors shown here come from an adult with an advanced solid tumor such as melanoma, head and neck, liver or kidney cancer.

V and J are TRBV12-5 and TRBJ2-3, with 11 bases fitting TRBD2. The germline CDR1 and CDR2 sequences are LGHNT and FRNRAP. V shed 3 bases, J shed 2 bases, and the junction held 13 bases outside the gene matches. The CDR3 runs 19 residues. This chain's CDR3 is CASGFRAKGLAGITDTQYF. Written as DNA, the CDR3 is TGTGCTAGTGGTTTTCGGGCGAAAGGACTAGCGGGTATCACAGATACGCAGTATTTT.

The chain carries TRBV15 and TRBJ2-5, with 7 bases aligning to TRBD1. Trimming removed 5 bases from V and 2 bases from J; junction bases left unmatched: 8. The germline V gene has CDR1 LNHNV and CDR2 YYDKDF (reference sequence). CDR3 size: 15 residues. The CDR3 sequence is CATSHRGRVQETQYF. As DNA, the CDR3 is TGTGCCACCAGCCACAGGGGACGGGTACAAGAGACCCAGTACTTC.

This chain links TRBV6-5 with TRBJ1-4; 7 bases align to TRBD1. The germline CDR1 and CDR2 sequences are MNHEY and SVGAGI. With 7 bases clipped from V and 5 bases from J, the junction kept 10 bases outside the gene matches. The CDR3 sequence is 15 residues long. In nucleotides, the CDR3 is TGTGCCAGCAAGCCCCGGGGGGACAGAAATGAAAAACTGTTTTTT. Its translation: CASKPRGDRNEKLFF.

DNA of the CDR3: TGTGCCAGCACCAAAGGGTTTCAAGAGACCCAGTACTTC. Protein product: CASTKGFQETQYF. The chain employs TRBV6-6 and TRBJ2-5; D gene unclear. Germline V gene data show CDR1 as MNHNY and CDR2 as SVGAGI (reference sequence). This CDR3 contains 13 residues. V shed 7 bases and J shed 2 bases, with 11 bases lying between them.

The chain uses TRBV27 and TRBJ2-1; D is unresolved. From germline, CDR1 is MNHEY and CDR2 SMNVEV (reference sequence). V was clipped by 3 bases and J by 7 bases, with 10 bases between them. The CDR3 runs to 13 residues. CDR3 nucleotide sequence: TGTGCCAGCAGTTTCCTACCTGTAAATGAGCAGTTCTTC. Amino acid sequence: CASSFLPVNEQFF.

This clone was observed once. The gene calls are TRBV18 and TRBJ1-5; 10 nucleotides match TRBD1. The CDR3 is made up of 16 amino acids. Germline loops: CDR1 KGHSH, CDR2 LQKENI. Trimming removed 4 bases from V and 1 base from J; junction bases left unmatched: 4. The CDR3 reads CASSLGTGVSNQPQHF. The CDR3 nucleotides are TGTGCCAGCTCACTAGGGACAGGGGTAAGCAATCAGCCCCAGCATTTT.

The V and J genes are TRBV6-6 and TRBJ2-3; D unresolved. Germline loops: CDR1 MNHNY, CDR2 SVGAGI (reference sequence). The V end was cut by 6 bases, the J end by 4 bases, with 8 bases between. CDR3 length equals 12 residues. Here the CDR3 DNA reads TGTGCCAGCAGAACCGGAGCAGATACGCAGTATTTT. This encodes CASRTGADTQYF.

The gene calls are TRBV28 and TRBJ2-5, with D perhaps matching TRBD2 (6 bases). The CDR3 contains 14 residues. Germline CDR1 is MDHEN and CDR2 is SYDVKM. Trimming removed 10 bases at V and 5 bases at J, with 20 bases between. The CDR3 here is CATQGTPREETQYF. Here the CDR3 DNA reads TGTGCCACGCAAGGGACTCCCAGAGAGGAGACCCAGTACTTC.

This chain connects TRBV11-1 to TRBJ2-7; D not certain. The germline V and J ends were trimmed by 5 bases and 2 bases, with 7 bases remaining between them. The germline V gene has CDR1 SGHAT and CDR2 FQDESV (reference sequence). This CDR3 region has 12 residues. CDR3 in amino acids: CASSLGAYEQYF. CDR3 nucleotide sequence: TGTGCCAGCAGCCTTGGAGCCTACGAGCAGTACTTC.

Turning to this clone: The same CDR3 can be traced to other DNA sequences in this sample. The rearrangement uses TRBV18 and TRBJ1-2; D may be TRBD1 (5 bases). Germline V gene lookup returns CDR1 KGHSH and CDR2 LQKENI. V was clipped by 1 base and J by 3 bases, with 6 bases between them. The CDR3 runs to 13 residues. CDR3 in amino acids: CASSPRGDYGYTF. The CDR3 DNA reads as TGTGCCAGCTCACCACGGGGGGACTATGGCTACACCTTC. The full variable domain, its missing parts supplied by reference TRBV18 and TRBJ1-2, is NAGVMQNPRHLVRRRGQEARLRCSPMKGHSHVYWYRQLPEEGLKFMVYLQKENIIDESGMPKERFSAEFPKEGPSILRIQQVVRGDSAAYFCASSPRGDYGYTFGSGTRLTVV.

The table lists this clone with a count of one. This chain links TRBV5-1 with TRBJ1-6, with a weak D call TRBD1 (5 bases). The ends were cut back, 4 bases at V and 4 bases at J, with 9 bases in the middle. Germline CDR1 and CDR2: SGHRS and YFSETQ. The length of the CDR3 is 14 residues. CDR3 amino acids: CASSGTNYNSPLHF. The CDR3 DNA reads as TGCGCCAGCAGCGGGACTAATTATAATTCACCCCTCCACTTT.

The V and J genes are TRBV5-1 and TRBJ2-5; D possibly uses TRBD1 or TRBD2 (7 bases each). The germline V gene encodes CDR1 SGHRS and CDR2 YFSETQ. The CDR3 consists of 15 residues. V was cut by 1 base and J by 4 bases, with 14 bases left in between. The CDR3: CASSLSGGVSETQYF. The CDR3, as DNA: TGCGCCAGCAGCTTGTCAGGGGGGGTGTCAGAGACCCAGTACTTC. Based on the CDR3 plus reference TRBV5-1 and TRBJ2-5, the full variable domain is KAGVTQTPRYLIKTRGQQVTLSCSPISGHRSVSWYQQTPGQGLQFLFEYFSETQRNKGNFPGRFSGRQFSNSRSEMNVSTLELGDSALYLCASSLSGGVSETQYFGPGTRLLVL.

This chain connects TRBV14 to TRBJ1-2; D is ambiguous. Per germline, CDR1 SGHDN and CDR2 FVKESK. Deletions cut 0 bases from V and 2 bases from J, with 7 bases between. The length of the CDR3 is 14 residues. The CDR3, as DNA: TGTGCCAGCAGCCAAGATGACGGAAACTATGGCTACACCTTC. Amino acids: CASSQDDGNYGYTF.

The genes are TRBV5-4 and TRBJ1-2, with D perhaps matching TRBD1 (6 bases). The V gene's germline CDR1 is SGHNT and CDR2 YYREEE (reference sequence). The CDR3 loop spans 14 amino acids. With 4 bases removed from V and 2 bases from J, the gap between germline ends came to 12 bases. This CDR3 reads CASSPGGGNYGYTF. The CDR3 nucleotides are TGTGCCAGCAGCCCGGGAGGGGGGAACTATGGCTACACCTTC.

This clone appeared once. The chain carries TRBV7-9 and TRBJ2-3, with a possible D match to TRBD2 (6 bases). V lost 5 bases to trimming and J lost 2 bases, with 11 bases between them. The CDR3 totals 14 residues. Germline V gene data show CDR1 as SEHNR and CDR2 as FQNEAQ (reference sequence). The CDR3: CASSARDSTDTQYF. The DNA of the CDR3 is TGTGCCAGCAGCGCCCGGGACTCCACAGATACGCAGTATTTT.

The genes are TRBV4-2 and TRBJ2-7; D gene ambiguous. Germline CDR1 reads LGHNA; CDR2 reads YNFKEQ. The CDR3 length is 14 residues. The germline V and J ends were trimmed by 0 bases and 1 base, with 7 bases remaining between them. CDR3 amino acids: CASSQDLLSYEQYF. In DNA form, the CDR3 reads TGTGCCAGCAGCCAAGATCTCCTATCCTACGAGCAGTACTTC.

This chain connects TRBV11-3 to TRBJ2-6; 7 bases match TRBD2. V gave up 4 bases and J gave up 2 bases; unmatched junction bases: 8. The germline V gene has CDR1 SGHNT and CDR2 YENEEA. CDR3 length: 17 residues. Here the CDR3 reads CASSSGGRGTGANVLTF. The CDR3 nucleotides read TGTGCCAGCAGCTCCGGCGGGAGAGGTACTGGGGCCAACGTCCTGACTTTC.

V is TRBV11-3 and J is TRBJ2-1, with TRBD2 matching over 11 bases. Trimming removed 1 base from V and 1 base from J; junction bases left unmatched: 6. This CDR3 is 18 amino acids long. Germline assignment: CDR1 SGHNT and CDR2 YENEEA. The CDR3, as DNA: TGTGCCAGCAGCTTAGTACTAGCGGGAGTGGGATCCTACAATGAGCAGTTCTTC. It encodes CASSLVLAGVGSYNEQFF.

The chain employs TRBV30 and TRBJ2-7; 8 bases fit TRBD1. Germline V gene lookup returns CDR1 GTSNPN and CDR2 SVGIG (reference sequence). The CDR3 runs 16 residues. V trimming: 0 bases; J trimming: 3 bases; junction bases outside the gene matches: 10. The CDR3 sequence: CAWSVLGQGAIYEQYF. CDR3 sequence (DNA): TGTGCCTGGAGTGTATTGGGCCAGGGGGCGATCTACGAGCAGTACTTC.

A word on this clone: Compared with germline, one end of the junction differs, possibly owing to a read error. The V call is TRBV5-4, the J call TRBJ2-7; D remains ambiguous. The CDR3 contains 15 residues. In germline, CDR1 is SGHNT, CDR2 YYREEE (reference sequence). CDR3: CASSLMAAPSYKQYF. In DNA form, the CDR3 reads TGTGCCAGCAGCTTGATGGCGGCGCCCTCCTACAAGCAGTACTTC.

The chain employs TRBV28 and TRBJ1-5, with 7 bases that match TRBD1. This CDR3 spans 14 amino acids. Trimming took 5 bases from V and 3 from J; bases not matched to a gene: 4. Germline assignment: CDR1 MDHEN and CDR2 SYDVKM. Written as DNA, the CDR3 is TGTGCCAGCAGTAAGACAGGGTACAATCAGCCCCAGCATTTT. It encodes CASSKTGYNQPQHF.

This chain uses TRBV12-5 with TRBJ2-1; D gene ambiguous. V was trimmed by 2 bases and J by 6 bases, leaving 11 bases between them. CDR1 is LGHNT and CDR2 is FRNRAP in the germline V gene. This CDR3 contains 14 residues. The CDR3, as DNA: TGTGCTAGTGGTTTGAAGTCCGTGGGCAATGAGCAGTTCTTC. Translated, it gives CASGLKSVGNEQFF.

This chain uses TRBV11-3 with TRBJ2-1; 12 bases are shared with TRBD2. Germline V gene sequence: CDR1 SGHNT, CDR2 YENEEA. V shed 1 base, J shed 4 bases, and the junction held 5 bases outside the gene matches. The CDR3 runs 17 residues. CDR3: CASSLVLAGGIYNEQFF. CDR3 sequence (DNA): TGTGCCAGCAGCTTAGTCCTAGCGGGAGGGATATACAATGAGCAGTTCTTC.

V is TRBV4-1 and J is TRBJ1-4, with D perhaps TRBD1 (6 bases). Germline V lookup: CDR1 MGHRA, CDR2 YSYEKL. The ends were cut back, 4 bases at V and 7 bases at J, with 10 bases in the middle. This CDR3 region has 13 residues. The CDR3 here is CASSPGTFEKLFF. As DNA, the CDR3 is TGCGCCAGCAGCCCCGGGACATTTGAAAAACTGTTTTTT.